The 24 T cell receptor beta chains given below trace back to one sample, sequenced in a study of T-cell memory formation after mild COVID-19. MiXCR was run by TCRdb on the 5' RACE reads, yielding one entry per CDR3 protein. The sample consists of 150,000 or so distinct CDR3 sequences, approximately 15% of them appearing once. The sample taken for sequencing was PBMCs or a T cell subset sorted from them (not recorded which). The source of these receptors is an adult woman who had mild COVID-19 (a few samples of this study predate the infection). Cell type and time point are not known.

Only a few counts were recorded for this clonotype. The V gene is TRBV24-1, the J gene TRBJ2-3; D perhaps matches TRBD2 (6 bases). Per the germline V gene, CDR1 is KGHDR and CDR2 is SFDVKD. With 1 base removed from V and 6 bases from J, the gap between germline ends came to 10 bases. The CDR3 extends over 14 amino acids. CDR3 DNA: TGTGCCACCAGTGATTTTGCGGGGTCGGATACGCAGTATTTT. This translates into CATSDFAGSDTQYF.

J is TRBJ2-3 and V is TRBV7-8; TRBD1 aligns across 8 bases. The germline CDR1 and CDR2 sequences are SGHVS and FQNEAQ. The CDR3 contains 15 residues. The V gene end was trimmed by 10 bases and the J gene end by 3 bases; junction bases not matched to a gene: 12. This chain's CDR3 is CAISRTGRLTDTQYF. DNA for the CDR3: TGTGCCATATCCCGGACAGGGCGTCTAACAGATACGCAGTATTTT.

The chain combines TRBV20-1 with TRBJ1-2; 10 bases match TRBD1. Germline loops: CDR1 DFQATT, CDR2 SNEGSKA (reference sequence). The CDR3 loop spans 12 amino acids. Here the CDR3 reads CSRDRGRSGYTF. The CDR3 DNA is TGCAGCCGGGACAGGGGCAGAAGTGGCTACACCTTC.

The chain carries TRBV6-5 and TRBJ1-5, with TRBD1 as a possible D gene (5 bases). Trimming left V 4 bases short and J 5 bases short, with 15 bases between. CDR3 length: 15 amino acids. Germline-derived CDR1 and CDR2 are MNHEY and SVGAGI. CDR3 region: CASSSGGTIHQPQHF. CDR3 nucleotide sequence: TGTGCCAGCAGTTCCGGGGGGACTATTCATCAGCCCCAGCATTTT.

This clonotype was recorded many times. The chain employs TRBV5-1 and TRBJ1-2; the D gene is possibly TRBD1 (5 bases). V lost 0 bases and J 4 bases, leaving 10 bases between the germline ends. The CDR3 consists of 14 residues. The germline gives CDR1 SGHRS, CDR2 YFSETQ. As DNA, the CDR3 is TGCGCCAGCAGCTTGGGGGACGGACTCTATGGCTACACCTTC. This translates into CASSLGDGLYGYTF. Full variable domain (outside the CDR3, taken from reference TRBV5-1 and TRBJ1-2): KAGVTQTPRYLIKTRGQQVTLSCSPISGHRSVSWYQQTPGQGLQFLFEYFSETQRNKGNFPGRFSGRQFSNSRSEMNVSTLELGDSALYLCASSLGDGLYGYTFGSGTRLTVV.

The chain links TRBV9 to TRBJ2-1; TRBD2 aligns across 9 bases. This CDR3 is built from 16 residues. V lost 0 bases to trimming and J lost 8 bases; unmatched junction nucleotides: 9. Per germline, CDR1 SGDLS and CDR2 YYNGEE. DNA of the CDR3: TGTGCCAGCAGCGTAGTGGCTAGCGGGATGGGGGATGAGCAGTTCTTC. Translation gives CASSVVASGMGDEQFF.

The chain recombines TRBV27 with TRBJ1-6; no firm D call. Germline V CDR1 and CDR2: MNHEY, SMNVEV (reference sequence). The germline V and J ends were trimmed by 3 bases and 9 bases, with 12 bases remaining between them. The CDR3 runs to 14 residues. The CDR3 protein is CASSFGGGGSPLHF. Written as DNA, the CDR3 is TGTGCCAGCAGTTTTGGAGGTGGTGGTTCACCCCTCCACTTT.

V gene TRBV5-1 combines with J gene TRBJ2-7, with TRBD1 as a possible D gene (5 bases). Germline V gives CDR1 SGHRS, CDR2 YFSETQ. This CDR3 spans 15 amino acids. V was shortened by 0 bases and J by 2 bases, with 12 bases between the two germline ends. The CDR3 here is CASSLARAGPYEQYF. CDR3 sequence (DNA): TGCGCCAGCAGCTTGGCAAGGGCAGGGCCCTACGAGCAGTACTTC.

This clonotype came up a few times. The rearrangement joins TRBV6-2 or TRBV6-3 to TRBJ2-3; 7 bases match TRBD2. Germline V gene data show CDR1 as MNHEY and CDR2 as SVGEGT. With 2 bases clipped from V and 0 bases from J, the junction kept 5 bases outside the gene matches. The CDR3 consists of 16 residues. The CDR3 here is CASSYGEGTSTDTQYF. Written as DNA, the CDR3 is TGTGCCAGCAGTTACGGGGAGGGTACTAGCACAGATACGCAGTATTTT.

The V and J genes are TRBV4-2 and TRBJ2-6; D call uncertain. V lost 2 bases to trimming and J lost 0 bases, with 11 bases between them. CDR3 length: 17 amino acids. Germline CDR1 LGHNA, CDR2 YNFKEQ. The CDR3 spells CASSQMSGYSGANVLTF. In DNA form, the CDR3 reads TGTGCCAGCAGCCAAATGTCGGGTTACTCTGGGGCCAACGTCCTGACTTTC.

The J gene is TRBJ2-7, the V gene TRBV19; D unresolved. CDR1 and CDR2 (germline): LNHDA, SQIVND (reference sequence). Trimming removed 1 base at V and 3 bases at J, with 7 bases between. The length of the CDR3 is 13 residues. CDR3 sequence (DNA): TGTGCCAGTAGTATAGGGCTGCGCTACGAGCAGTACTTC. It is translated as CASSIGLRYEQYF. The variable domain in full, with the rest retrieved from reference TRBV19 and TRBJ2-7, is DGGITQSPKYLFRKEGQNVTLSCEQNLNHDAMYWYRQDPGQGLRLIYYSQIVNDFQKGDIAEGYSVSREKKESFPLTVTSAQKNPTAFYLCASSIGLRYEQYFGPGTRLTVT.

In its sample, this clonotype was seen a few times. This chain links TRBV4-2 with TRBJ2-3, with 11 bases fitting TRBD2. This CDR3 has 16 amino acids. Germline CDR1 LGHNA, CDR2 YNFKEQ. V was pared by 4 bases and J by 4 bases, with 7 bases of the junction left unmatched. CDR3 nucleotides: TGTGCCAGCAGCCCGGGGGATAGCGGGGGGGCAGATACGCAGTATTTT. Encoded protein: CASSPGDSGGADTQYF.

This clonotype has more than one count but fewer than ten. J is TRBJ2-1 and V is TRBV7-2; 15 bases line up with TRBD2. CDR1 is SGHTA, CDR2 FQGNSA, per germline. J was trimmed by 9 bases and V by 5 bases; bases with no gene match: 14. The CDR3 consists of 18 residues. The CDR3 sequence is CASSIPGLAGGWGSEQFF. CDR3 sequence (DNA): TGTGCCAGCAGCATTCCGGGACTAGCGGGAGGCTGGGGGAGTGAGCAGTTCTTC.

In this sample, this clonotype turned up a few times. The chain combines TRBV12-3 or TRBV12-4 with TRBJ2-2, with a possible D match to TRBD2 (6 bases). Between the trimmed V and J ends, which lost 7 bases and 6 bases, there was a span of 21 bases. The CDR3 loop spans 16 amino acids. The CDR3, as DNA: TGTGCCAGCACCCCCTGGGACTCTCGCGGGGCCGGGGAGCTGTTTTTT. Protein sequence: CASTPWDSRGAGELFF.

A few counts support this clonotype. The J gene is TRBJ2-7, the V gene TRBV12-3 or TRBV12-4, with D perhaps being TRBD1 or TRBD2 (6 bases each). The V end lost 10 bases, the J end lost 0 bases, and 13 bases lay between the germline ends. There are 13 residues in the CDR3. CDR3 in amino acids: CATARGVSYEQYF. The CDR3 DNA reads as TGTGCCACAGCGAGGGGGGTCTCCTACGAGCAGTACTTC.

In its sample, this clonotype was seen a few times. V is TRBV2 and J is TRBJ2-1, with 14 bases fitting TRBD2. This CDR3 comprises 15 residues. V lost 6 bases to trimming and J lost 9 bases; unmatched junction nucleotides: 7. Germline CDR1 SNHLY, CDR2 FYNNEI. The CDR3 sequence: CASSGTSGSIGEQFF. The CDR3 nucleotides are TGTGCCAGCAGCGGGACTAGCGGGAGTATCGGTGAGCAGTTCTTC.

V and J are TRBV12-3 or TRBV12-4 and TRBJ2-3, with no clear D. V shed 0 bases and J shed 5 bases, with 9 bases lying between them. CDR3 length: 14 residues. In DNA form, the CDR3 reads TGTGCCAGCAGTTTAGCCGCGCGGATAGATACGCAGTATTTT. Translation: CASSLAARIDTQYF.

V gene TRBV15 combines with J gene TRBJ2-7; TRBD1 matches at 8 bases. This CDR3 comprises 14 residues. V dropped 0 bases and J dropped 7; count of bases not matched to a gene: 5. Looked up from germline, CDR1 is LNHNV and CDR2 is YYDKDF (reference sequence). The CDR3 protein is CATSRETGVREQYF. CDR3 in DNA: TGTGCCACCAGCAGAGAGACAGGGGTGCGGGAGCAGTACTTC.

This clonotype has a single count. The V gene is TRBV5-6, the J gene TRBJ1-1; D uncertain. The CDR3 has 14 residues. CDR1 SGHDT and CDR2 YYEEEE come from the germline V gene. Deletions cut 1 base from V and 11 bases from J, with 18 bases between. The CDR3 DNA reads TGTGCCAGCAGCTTGTTTGCGGGAAGTGATCAGGCTTTCTTT. This encodes CASSLFAGSDQAFF.

This clonotype has only a few counts. The rearrangement joins TRBV25-1 to TRBJ2-7; D is uncertain. CDR3 size: 12 residues. Trimming stripped 5 bases from V and 6 bases from J, with 11 bases between. Germline values: CDR1 MGHDK, CDR2 SYGVNS. CDR3 nucleotide sequence: TGTGCCAGCAGTCGCGTCGTGGGCGAGCAGTACTTC. Its translation is CASSRVVGEQYF.

The rearrangement joins TRBV5-5 to TRBJ2-5; D ambiguous. Trimming cost V 4 bases and J 7 bases, with 20 bases left between them. Germline lookup yields CDR1 SGHKS and CDR2 YYEKEE (reference sequence). CDR3 size: 15 residues. The CDR3 protein is CASSPGRSQSGTQYF. As DNA, the CDR3 is TGTGCCAGCAGCCCCGGGCGCTCTCAGTCGGGGACCCAGTACTTC.

The rearrangement joins TRBV11-2 to TRBJ2-7, with 7 positions matching TRBD2. The germline CDR1 and CDR2 sequences are SGHAT and FQNNGV. The CDR3 extends over 18 amino acids. With 4 bases clipped from V and 3 bases from J, the junction kept 18 bases outside the gene matches. In DNA, the CDR3 is TGTGCCAGCAGCTCCCGGGGGTCGGCCGGGGGGATTCGCTACGAGCAGTACTTC. Encoded protein: CASSSRGSAGGIRYEQYF.

This clonotype was counted many times. V is TRBV12-3 or TRBV12-4 and J is TRBJ2-7, with 10 positions matching TRBD1. V was clipped by 6 bases and J by 2 bases; unmatched bases: 1. The CDR3 consists of 13 residues. The CDR3 DNA sequence: TGTGCCAGCAGCGGGACAGGGGCCTACGAGCAGTACTTC. It translates to CASSGTGAYEQYF.

A few counts support this clonotype. The V call is TRBV10-3, the J call TRBJ2-3, with 9 bases matching TRBD2. J gave up 0 bases and V 0 bases, and 4 bases lay outside the gene matches. The CDR3 extends over 17 amino acids. Germline CDR1 and CDR2: ENHRY and SYGVKD. CDR3 bases: TGTGCCATCAGTGAGTCGGATAGCGGGGGAAGCACAGATACGCAGTATTTT. It codes for CAISESDSGGSTDTQYF.